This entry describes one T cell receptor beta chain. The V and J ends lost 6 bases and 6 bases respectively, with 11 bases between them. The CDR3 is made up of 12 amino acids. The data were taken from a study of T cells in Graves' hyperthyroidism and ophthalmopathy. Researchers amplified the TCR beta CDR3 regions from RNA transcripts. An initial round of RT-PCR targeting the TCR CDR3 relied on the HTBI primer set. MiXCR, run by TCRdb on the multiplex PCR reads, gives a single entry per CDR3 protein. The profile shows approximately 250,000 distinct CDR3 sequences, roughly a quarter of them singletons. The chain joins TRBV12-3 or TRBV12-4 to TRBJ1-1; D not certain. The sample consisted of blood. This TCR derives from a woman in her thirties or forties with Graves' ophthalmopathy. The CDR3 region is CASRATGPEAFF. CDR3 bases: TGTGCCAGCAGGGCAACGGGTCCTGAAGCTTTCTTT.